This T cell receptor (beta chain) stems from a study of blood T cells in healthy people across ages. Whole-study results and caveats: Per-million-T-cell TCR beta diversity fell roughly linearly with age.

Donation came from healthy Caucasian individuals in Russia who were aged 6 to 90. With respect to this clonotype: The antigen is not known.

PCR was performed a second time for about 6 to 11 cycles using a sample-barcoded 5' primer and a J-beta primer mix. Sequencing of every sample gave 2.5 million or more CDR3-containing paired-end reads. MiXCR, run by TCRdb on the 5' RACE reads, gives a single entry per CDR3 protein. The table lists 1.4 million or so distinct CDR3 sequences, approximately 43% of them singletons. The specimen was blood. This clonotype was sampled from a woman aged 18-29 years in good health.

The CDR3 nucleotides read TGTGCCAGCACCAGGTCAGGGATAAACACTGAAGCTTTCTTT. Translating gives CASTRSGINTEAFF. This sequence joins TRBV12-3 or TRBV12-4 and TRBJ1-1; perhaps TRBD1 as D (5 bases). V shed 7 bases and J shed 2 bases, with 14 bases lying between them. This CDR3 is 14 amino acids long.